This is a list of T cell receptor beta chains from one sample in a study of identical twins. TCRdb reprocessed the 5' RACE reads via MiXCR and lists one record per CDR3 protein. The sample has hundreds of thousands of distinct CDR3 sequences, around 8% seen once. The data were also submitted as part of a second study, on yellow fever vaccine responses in identical twins.

The sequenced material came from memory (CD45RO+) T cells sorted from blood. Receptors originate from a woman aged 18 to 35 in good health. Each CDR3 is given with its conserved first and last residue. The order of the fields is V gene, D gene, clone size, J gene, CDR3 protein, CDR3 DNA. A D gene is named only where the DNA matches it firmly. The size entry is marked missing in some rows and otherwise reads once, few, many or a size class.

v_call: TRBV5-1; d_call: -; clone_size: few; j_call: TRBJ2-3; cdr3_aa: CASSLSGEYDTQYF; cdr3_nt: TGCGCCAGCAGTCTGTCCGGCGAGTATGATACGCAGTATTTT
v_call: TRBV12-3/TRBV12-4; d_call: -; clone_size: -; j_call: TRBJ2-4; cdr3_aa: CASSPTVLAKNIQYF; cdr3_nt: TGTGCCAGCAGTCCGACAGTCCTAGCCAAAAACATTCAGTACTTC
v_call: TRBV7-2; d_call: -; clone_size: few; j_call: TRBJ2-2; cdr3_aa: CASSLVLPGGTGELFF; cdr3_nt: TGTGCCAGCAGCTTAGTTCTACCCGGGGGCACCGGGGAGCTGTTTTTT
v_call: TRBV27; d_call: -; clone_size: many; j_call: TRBJ2-7; cdr3_aa: CASSQTNDRYEQYF; cdr3_nt: TGTGCCAGCAGTCAAACGAACGACAGGTACGAGCAGTACTTC
v_call: TRBV28; d_call: TRBD2; clone_size: many; j_call: TRBJ2-5; cdr3_aa: CASSGSGEAQETQYF; cdr3_nt: TGTGCCAGCAGTGGTAGCGGGGAGGCCCAAGAGACCCAGTACTTC
v_call: TRBV3-1; d_call: TRBD2; clone_size: few; j_call: TRBJ2-7; cdr3_aa: CASSQGLAGGPQYF; cdr3_nt: TGTGCCAGCAGCCAAGGACTAGCGGGGGGGCCGCAGTACTTC
v_call: TRBV27; d_call: -; clone_size: few; j_call: TRBJ1-2; cdr3_aa: CASLPPGQRYGYTF; cdr3_nt: TGTGCCAGCCTACCCCCCGGACAGCGATATGGCTACACCTTC
v_call: TRBV12-3/TRBV12-4; d_call: -; clone_size: many; j_call: TRBJ1-3; cdr3_aa: CAGQPWGGLTIYF; cdr3_nt: TGTGCCGGGCAACCATGGGGCGGTTTGACCATATATTTT
v_call: TRBV6-2/TRBV6-3; d_call: TRBD1; clone_size: many; j_call: TRBJ2-1; cdr3_aa: CASSPQGVEQFF; cdr3_nt: TGTGCCAGCAGTCCACAGGGGGTTGAGCAGTTCTTC
v_call: TRBV20-1; d_call: -; clone_size: few; j_call: TRBJ1-4; cdr3_aa: CSATDSDSRWAYEKLFF; cdr3_nt: TGCAGTGCAACGGACAGTGACTCCCGGTGGGCTTATGAAAAACTGTTTTTT
v_call: TRBV4-3; d_call: -; clone_size: many; j_call: TRBJ2-6; cdr3_aa: CASSQDEGTGANVLTF; cdr3_nt: TGCGCCAGCAGCCAAGATGAAGGGACTGGGGCCAACGTCCTGACTTTC
v_call: TRBV25-1; d_call: -; clone_size: few; j_call: TRBJ1-6; cdr3_aa: CASSARYNSPLHF; cdr3_nt: TGTGCCAGCAGTGCACGGTATAATTCACCCCTCCACTTT
v_call: TRBV6-1; d_call: -; clone_size: few; j_call: TRBJ2-3; cdr3_aa: CASSESRSLTDTQYF; cdr3_nt: TGTGCCAGCAGTGAAAGTCGGTCGCTCACAGATACGCAGTATTTT
v_call: TRBV3-1; d_call: TRBD2; clone_size: few; j_call: TRBJ2-2; cdr3_aa: CASSLGGSDTGELFF; cdr3_nt: TGTGCCAGCAGCCTCGGGGGGTCGGACACCGGGGAGCTGTTTTTT
v_call: TRBV25-1; d_call: -; clone_size: -; j_call: TRBJ2-7; cdr3_aa: CASSPPLRGRDPLYEQYF; cdr3_nt: TGTGCCAGCAGTCCCCCCCTCCGGGGCAGGGACCCTCTATACGAGCAGTACTTC
v_call: TRBV20-1; d_call: TRBD2; clone_size: -; j_call: TRBJ2-1; cdr3_aa: CSVWTSRNEQFF; cdr3_nt: TGCAGTGTCTGGACTAGCCGCAATGAGCAGTTCTTC
v_call: TRBV7-6; d_call: -; clone_size: -; j_call: TRBJ2-3; cdr3_aa: CASSLASLTDTQYF; cdr3_nt: TGTGCCAGCAGCTTGGCCAGCCTCACAGATACGCAGTATTTT
v_call: TRBV7-3; d_call: TRBD2; clone_size: -; j_call: TRBJ2-7; cdr3_aa: CASSLRPGLAGGSSYEQYF; cdr3_nt: TGTGCCAGCAGCCTAAGACCGGGACTAGCGGGGGGCAGCTCCTACGAGCAGTACTTC
v_call: TRBV2; d_call: TRBD2; clone_size: -; j_call: TRBJ2-1; cdr3_aa: CASRGTRLAGGYNEQFF; cdr3_nt: TGTGCCAGCAGGGGGACACGACTAGCGGGGGGCTACAATGAGCAGTTCTTC
v_call: TRBV6-5; d_call: TRBD1; clone_size: -; j_call: TRBJ1-2; cdr3_aa: CASSKTGGFNYGYTF; cdr3_nt: TGTGCCAGCAGTAAAACAGGGGGCTTCAACTATGGCTACACCTTC
v_call: TRBV20-1; d_call: TRBD2; clone_size: many; j_call: TRBJ2-1; cdr3_aa: CSAVMLGGGSYNEQFF; cdr3_nt: TGCAGTGCTGTTATGCTTGGCGGGGGCTCCTACAATGAGCAGTTCTTC
v_call: TRBV20-1; d_call: -; clone_size: many; j_call: TRBJ1-1; cdr3_aa: CSAKTMNTEAFF; cdr3_nt: TGCAGTGCTAAGACGATGAACACTGAAGCTTTCTTT
v_call: TRBV5-1; d_call: -; clone_size: -; j_call: TRBJ1-1; cdr3_aa: CASRWQGTNTEAFF; cdr3_nt: TGCGCCAGCAGGTGGCAGGGAACAAACACTGAAGCTTTCTTT
v_call: TRBV4-3; d_call: TRBD2; clone_size: many; j_call: TRBJ2-3; cdr3_aa: CASSQLSGRGTDTQYF; cdr3_nt: TGCGCCAGCAGCCAACTTAGCGGGAGGGGCACAGATACGCAGTATTTT
v_call: TRBV5-1; d_call: -; clone_size: few; j_call: TRBJ1-4; cdr3_aa: CASRDSREKLFF; cdr3_nt: TGCGCCAGCAGGGACAGTCGTGAAAAACTGTTTTTT
v_call: TRBV9; d_call: TRBD1; clone_size: -; j_call: TRBJ1-1; cdr3_aa: CASSAWTGRDTEAFF; cdr3_nt: TGTGCCAGCAGCGCCTGGACAGGGAGGGACACTGAAGCTTTCTTT
v_call: TRBV6-1; d_call: -; clone_size: many; j_call: TRBJ2-1; cdr3_aa: CASSHGGSSLNEQFF; cdr3_nt: TGTGCCAGCAGTCATGGAGGGTCATCCCTCAATGAGCAGTTCTTC
v_call: TRBV28; d_call: -; clone_size: -; j_call: TRBJ2-3; cdr3_aa: CASTDEGRTDTPYF; cdr3_nt: TGTGCCAGCACGGACGAGGGTCGCACAGATACGCCGTATTTT
v_call: TRBV7-8; d_call: TRBD2; clone_size: few; j_call: TRBJ2-2; cdr3_aa: CASSSPRLAEVNTGELFF; cdr3_nt: TGTGCCAGCAGCTCACCGAGACTAGCGGAGGTGAACACCGGGGAGCTGTTTTTT
v_call: TRBV7-2; d_call: TRBD2; clone_size: few; j_call: TRBJ2-3; cdr3_aa: CASSSGLAGGDTQYF; cdr3_nt: TGTGCCAGCAGTTCGGGACTAGCGGGAGGAGATACGCAGTATTTT
v_call: TRBV3-1; d_call: -; clone_size: -; j_call: TRBJ1-1; cdr3_aa: CASQGVNTEAFF; cdr3_nt: TGTGCCAGCCAAGGCGTGAACACTGAAGCTTTCTTT
v_call: TRBV2; d_call: TRBD1; clone_size: few; j_call: TRBJ2-7; cdr3_aa: CATLRDRVTYEQYF; cdr3_nt: TGTGCCACTCTCCGGGACAGGGTAACCTACGAGCAGTACTTC
v_call: TRBV9; d_call: TRBD1; clone_size: -; j_call: TRBJ2-3; cdr3_aa: CASSLIQGATDTQYF; cdr3_nt: TGTGCCAGCAGCTTAATACAGGGGGCCACAGATACGCAGTATTTT
v_call: TRBV4-1; d_call: TRBD2; clone_size: -; j_call: TRBJ2-3; cdr3_aa: CASSQSGASGIFTDTQYF; cdr3_nt: TGCGCCAGCAGCCAGTCAGGGGCTAGCGGGATCTTCACAGATACGCAGTATTTT
v_call: TRBV7-3; d_call: TRBD2; clone_size: once; j_call: TRBJ2-1; cdr3_aa: CASSFDLAEFNEQSF; cdr3_nt: TGTGCCAGCAGCTTCGATCTAGCGGAATTCAATGAGCAGTCCTTC
v_call: TRBV7-9; d_call: TRBD2; clone_size: many; j_call: TRBJ2-1; cdr3_aa: CASSRTSGSNEQFF; cdr3_nt: TGTGCCAGCAGCCGGACTAGCGGGAGCAATGAGCAGTTCTTC
v_call: TRBV12-3/TRBV12-4; d_call: TRBD1; clone_size: many; j_call: TRBJ2-1; cdr3_aa: CASSTPPGQGLF; cdr3_nt: TGTGCCAGCAGTACGCCACCGGGACAGGGACTCTTC
v_call: TRBV9; d_call: -; clone_size: many; j_call: TRBJ2-5; cdr3_aa: CASSVAETQYF; cdr3_nt: TGTGCCAGCAGCGTAGCTGAGACCCAGTACTTC
v_call: TRBV12-3/TRBV12-4; d_call: -; clone_size: many; j_call: TRBJ2-1; cdr3_aa: CASSFRQGHYNEQFF; cdr3_nt: TGTGCCAGCAGTTTCAGGCAGGGGCACTACAATGAGCAGTTCTTC
v_call: TRBV29-1; d_call: -; clone_size: many; j_call: TRBJ2-4; cdr3_aa: CSVVGGRDIQYF; cdr3_nt: TGCAGCGTTGTAGGGGGGCGGGACATTCAGTACTTC
v_call: TRBV20-1; d_call: -; clone_size: few; j_call: TRBJ2-1; cdr3_aa: CSAAGEGNEQFF; cdr3_nt: TGCAGTGCTGCGGGCGAAGGCAATGAGCAGTTCTTC
v_call: TRBV10-3; d_call: -; clone_size: -; j_call: TRBJ1-5; cdr3_aa: CATSGGQPQHF; cdr3_nt: TGTGCCACCTCTGGGGGCCAGCCCCAGCATTTT
v_call: TRBV2; d_call: TRBD1; clone_size: many; j_call: TRBJ2-1; cdr3_aa: CASRGDSVLYNEQFF; cdr3_nt: TGTGCCAGCAGAGGGGACAGCGTTCTGTACAATGAGCAGTTCTTC
v_call: TRBV5-6; d_call: -; clone_size: -; j_call: TRBJ2-6; cdr3_aa: CASSSPDAWANVLTF; cdr3_nt: TGTGCCAGCAGCTCCCCAGACGCCTGGGCCAACGTCCTGACTTTC
v_call: TRBV7-2; d_call: -; clone_size: -; j_call: TRBJ1-2; cdr3_aa: CASSLEEFYGYTF; cdr3_nt: TGTGCCAGCAGCTTAGAAGAGTTCTATGGCTACACCTTC
v_call: TRBV5-1; d_call: TRBD2; clone_size: many; j_call: TRBJ2-1; cdr3_aa: CASSLEASGRGEQFF; cdr3_nt: TGCGCCAGCAGCTTGGAGGCTAGCGGGAGGGGTGAGCAGTTCTTC